This TCR beta chain comes out of a study of cytomegalovirus exposure and HLA in healthy donors. Study in general: Earlier, 180 million or so T cells were analyzed, and 117 million unique TCR beta sequences were found among them.

The PCR was carried out with 60 Vbeta primers and 13 Jbeta primers. Profiling relied on immunoSEQ multiplex PCR, and the TCRdb table lists in-frame clones only, not all of them. The sample holds 150,000 to 200,000 clones, roughly 82% seen once. In regard to this clone: Its antigen is not identified.

The V end lost 8 bases, the J end lost 7 bases, and 15 bases lay between the germline ends. Per the germline V gene, CDR1 is SGHTA and CDR2 is FQGNSA. The CDR3 is made up of 13 amino acids. Study results and caveats: Per a prior analysis, the majority of TCR beta V segments were productive roughly 90% or roughly 30% of the time. Reported performance of the classifier showed diagnosis of cytomegalovirus status with high specificity and sensitivity. No immune exposure information besides CMV serostatus was available.

The source material was PBMCs. The chain has TRBV7-2 and TRBJ1-5, with D tentatively TRBD1 (5 bases). The source of this sequence is a girl aged 10 to 17 in good health and CMV-seropositive. CDR3 DNA sequence: TGTGCCAGCGGGATAAGGGGAGGACAGCCCCAGCATTTT. Its protein is CASGIRGGQPQHF.